Reported below is one T cell receptor (beta chain). Its cognate antigen has yet to be identified. Per-nucleotide qualities are absent, and no much larger clonotype sits a single base away. This sample is drawn from a study of shared clonotypes between healthy human individuals (dated by TCRdb to the early 2020s). Background for the entire study: The cohort comprised a couple of women and three men aged 18 to 49 years. For each donor, CD4 naive and CD4 memory were each given three plates, CD8 naive was given two plates, and CD8 memory was given one plate. The study deeply sequenced blood TCR repertoires of 5 or 6 healthy adults to estimate repertoire size and the extent of clonotype sharing between individuals. To increase sequencing depth and limit assay-specific biases, different laboratories used diverse techniques to prepare libraries and sequence TCR repertoires. Leukapheresis yielded between about 0.94 and 8.9 billion PBMCs per donor.

TCR CDR3 regions were amplified from genomic DNA by multiplex PCR using the deep immunoSEQ assay. For each cell subset, the extracted genomic DNA was distributed evenly across all wells of several immunoSEQ 96-well plates, and each plate served as one replicate. For sorted subsets, each replicate PCR was loaded with about 0.2 ug genomic DNA, equivalent to 25,000 to 30,000 T cell genomes. The purified libraries were quantified using a Qubit 3.0 fluorometer, sized with a Bioanalyzer 2100, and then quantified again using the KAPA Library Quantification kit. Every immunoSEQ 96-well plate was sequenced on a separate single-read 150-cycle Illumina NextSeq 550 flow cell. The study's processing was this. Because the immunoSEQ output included only junctional sequences and no quality scores, the filtering could not be the same as the filtering used for full-length reads. To assign V/J genes and CDR3, sequences were annotated using PyIR, a Python wrapper for IgBLAST v1.9, with IMGT germline references. Reads with weak V/J assignments (E-value above 1e-6), missing CDR3, stop codons, out-of-frame junctions, or ambiguous translated residues were removed. A V3J clonotype was defined by an identical inferred V gene, J gene, and CDR3 amino acid sequence. To compute the percentage overlap between repertoires, the number of shared unique clonotypes was divided by the size of the smaller repertoire. Three approaches were used to assess repertoire richness: RTK rarefaction, the Chao1 estimator, and Recon v2.1 estimates of unobserved clonotypes. For all TCRbeta clonotypes obtained by the gDNA method from a few donors, generation probabilities were computed with OLGA. TCRdb obtained this table from immuneACCESS and retained in-frame rearrangements with V and J assigned. These tables miss some clones; where compared with another copy, unresolved V genes account for less than half of the shortfall, and the remainder is unexplained. V and J calls plus clone size are reproduced from that table; the DNA served to infer D and trimming. Counted in this sample were millions of clones; roughly 91% of them appeared once. Around 1.7% of the sample is taken by the ten largest.

Overall results and qualifications from the work: Larger estimated clonotype richness was generally found for naive subsets than for memory subsets. Because the study included only a small number of donors, the genetic and exposure-history diversity represented was limited. Clonotypes shared by all four sorted-subset donors showed higher generation probabilities than non-shared clonotypes. Incomplete sequencing was indicated by rarefaction of sorted-subset datasets, despite the large sequencing depth. Only blood was sampled, and tissue TCR repertoires likely differ from those in blood. Pairwise subsampling led to the expectation that sequencing depth would affect the degree of clonotype sharing among donors. When several donors were compared, the shared fraction of clonotypes was around 5% for naive CD4, over 3% for naive CD8, 2% to 2.5% for memory CD4, and about 0.36% for memory CD8.

Reading from cysteine to phenylalanine, the CDR3 counts 15 amino acids. The CDR3 DNA has 45 bases and is translated from base 1. Germline trimming amounts to 8 bases on V and 2 bases on J, with 8 as the count of junction bases outside the gene matches. The germline V gene sets CDR1 to SNHLY and CDR2 to FYNNEI. CD8 naive samples were obtained by positive selection for CCR7 among CD45RO-negative cells, yielding a CD45RA+CCR7+ population from which TemRA cells were excluded. The donors were healthy, HIV-negative adults with no recently reported acute infections or vaccinations. All donors were Caucasian adults living in Nashville, Tennessee, USA. After blood collection by leukapheresis, PBMCs were isolated using Ficoll-Histopaque density gradient centrifugation and then cryopreserved in the vapor phase of liquid nitrogen. Purity and quantity of every magnetically sorted T cell population were checked by analytical flow cytometry. Genomic DNA was isolated from every sorted fraction and measured by UV absorbance on a Nanodrop 2000c.

The TCR was taken from a man aged 18-30 years in good health. Some clones in this sample may be carry-over from other donors' samples. This sequence uses TRBV2 and TRBJ2-2; TRBD2 agrees with 7 junctional bases. The source material was naive CD8+ T cells from PBMCs. What this sample's cell subset or site label stands for: CD45RA+CCR7+. The sequenced DNA is TGTGCCAGCGGACCGGGGACTAAAAACACCGGGGAGCTGTTTTTT. Translated, it reads CASGPGTKNTGELFF.